Below, 25 T cell receptor beta chains from the same sample are listed, as sequenced in a study of beta chain features in type 1 diabetes (dated 2018 in TCRdb). The method behind the library was the immunoSEQ multiplex PCR assay. The entire amount of isolated RNA was reverse transcribed using the High Capacity cDNA Reverse Transcription Kit, so the sequenced TCRB transcripts were expressed ones. What TCRdb holds here is the immuneACCESS table cut down to in-frame rearrangements. Part of the clones is not present; checked against another copy, under half of the missing clones reflect an unresolved V gene, and the others are unexplained. This sample gives some 660,000 clones in total; around 15% of them show up just once. Nearly 0.04% of the sample is in the top ten clones. Antigen specificity for these receptors is unknown. Study-level results and caveats: A moderate but significant shortening of TCRB CDR3 length was observed in type 1 diabetes patients in all four CD4+ subsets.

Sequenced material: naive CD4+ T cells from blood. The cell subset or site label, as the study defines it: true naive CD4+ T cells. The receptors derive from a man younger than 30 with type 1 diabetes.

This clone was seen more than once but under ten times. V gene TRBV7-2 combines with J gene TRBJ1-5; D not certain. Germline V gene sequence: CDR1 SGHTA, CDR2 FQGNSA. The CDR3 extends over 13 amino acids. V was shortened by 6 bases and J by 6 bases, with 12 bases between the two germline ends. The DNA of the CDR3 is TGTGCCAGCAGTAGTCACCCTTCTCAGCCCCAGCATTTT. It codes for CASSSHPSQPQHF. The complete variable domain, with remaining parts taken from reference TRBV7-2 and TRBJ1-5, reads GAGVSQSPSNKVTEKGKDVELRCDPISGHTALYWYRQSLGQGLEFLIYFQGNSAPDKSGLPSDRFSAERTGGSVSTLTIQRTQQEDSAVYLCASSSHPSQPQHFGDGTRLSIL.

This clone has a handful of counts. The chain has TRBV30 and TRBJ1-1, with unresolved D. The CDR3 has 10 residues. Trimming removed 5 bases at V and 1 base at J, with 2 bases between. Germline CDR1 is GTSNPN and CDR2 is SVGIG (reference sequence). The CDR3 reads CAWENTEAFF. The DNA for the CDR3 is TGTGCCTGGGAGAACACTGAAGCTTTCTTT.

The V gene is TRBV19, the J gene TRBJ1-6; D might be TRBD1 (5 bases). The CDR3 length is 13 residues. The germline V gene has CDR1 LNHDA and CDR2 SQIVND (reference sequence). The V gene lost 7 bases and the J gene lost 7 bases, with 11 bases spanning the gap. This CDR3 is CASKGRLNSPLHF. The CDR3 coding sequence is TGTGCCAGTAAGGGGAGGCTCAATTCACCCCTCCACTTT.

The chain joins TRBV13 to TRBJ2-5; the D is unclear. Trimming pared 6 bases from V and 7 bases from J, leaving 18 bases between. CDR3 size: 14 residues. The germline gives CDR1 PRHDT, CDR2 FYEKMQ (reference sequence). This CDR3 is CASSLSPEGATQYF. For the CDR3, the DNA is TGTGCCAGCAGTCTTTCCCCCGAAGGTGCGACCCAGTACTTC. Full variable domain (rest looked up from reference TRBV13 and TRBJ2-5): AAGVIQSPRHLIKEKRETATLKCYPIPRHDTVYWYQQGPGQDPQFLISFYEKMQSDKGSIPDRFSAQQFSDYHSELNMSSLELGDSALYFCASSLSPEGATQYFGPGTRLLVL.

The chain uses TRBV7-9 and TRBJ1-6, with a weak D call TRBD1 (6 bases). V gave up 1 base and J gave up 4 bases, with 20 bases separating them. The CDR3 totals 19 residues. The V gene's germline CDR1 is SEHNR and CDR2 FQNEAQ (reference sequence). This chain's CDR3 is CASSLVSQGTPRYNSPLHF. CDR3 DNA: TGTGCCAGCAGCTTAGTCAGTCAAGGGACACCCCGGTATAATTCACCCCTCCACTTT. Full variable domain (outside the CDR3, taken from reference TRBV7-9 and TRBJ1-6): DTGVSQNPRHKITKRGQNVTFRCDPISEHNRLYWYRQTLGQGPEFLTYFQNEAQLEKSRLLSDRFSAERPKGSFSTLEIQRTEQGDSAMYLCASSLVSQGTPRYNSPLHFGNGTRLTVT.

This clone showed up just a few times. The rearrangement joins TRBV19 to TRBJ1-6, with unresolved D. CDR3 length: 14 residues. V was shortened by 7 bases and J by 8 bases, with 15 bases between the two germline ends. The germline gives CDR1 LNHDA, CDR2 SQIVND (reference sequence). The CDR3 DNA sequence: TGTGCCAGTAAGGACTTGCCTTTTGATTCACCCCTCCACTTT. It specifies CASKDLPFDSPLHF. The variable domain in full, with the rest retrieved from reference TRBV19 and TRBJ1-6, is DGGITQSPKYLFRKEGQNVTLSCEQNLNHDAMYWYRQDPGQGLRLIYYSQIVNDFQKGDIAEGYSVSREKKESFPLTVTSAQKNPTAFYLCASKDLPFDSPLHFGNGTRLTVT.

The chain is built from TRBV9 and TRBJ2-2, with D unclear. Per the germline V gene, CDR1 is SGDLS and CDR2 is YYNGEE. V gave up 4 bases and J gave up 1 base, with 11 bases separating them. The CDR3 consists of 15 residues. The CDR3 sequence: CASSPSWGNTGELFF. CDR3 bases: TGTGCCAGCAGCCCATCCTGGGGGAACACCGGGGAGCTGTTTTTT.

J is TRBJ2-1 and V is TRBV4-1, with 11 bases fitting TRBD2. CDR3 length equals 16 residues. With V trimmed by 1 base and J by 8 bases, 7 bases remained unmatched. Germline V gene data show CDR1 as MGHRA and CDR2 as YSYEKL. The CDR3 DNA reads TGCGCCAGCAGCCAAGTGAGCGTAGCGGGAGGGTATGAGCAGTTCTTC. It translates to CASSQVSVAGGYEQFF.

In this sample, this clone turned up a few times. The V call is TRBV6-5, the J call TRBJ2-5; tentatively, D is TRBD1 (5 bases). Germline values: CDR1 MNHEY, CDR2 SVGAGI. CDR3 length: 16 residues. V lost 0 bases and J lost 2, with 13 bases in between. As DNA, the CDR3 is TGTGCCAGCAGTTACTCGATTAAGGGGCAGCAAGAGACCCAGTACTTC. This translates into CASSYSIKGQQETQYF.

This chain uses TRBV27 with TRBJ2-2; 7 bases line up with TRBD2. Germline CDR1 and CDR2: MNHEY and SMNVEV (reference sequence). Trimming at V came to 10 bases and at J to 0 bases, leaving 11 bases not matched to a gene. The CDR3 loop spans 16 amino acids. CDR3 in amino acids: CATRVRSGANTGELFF. DNA of the CDR3: TGTGCCACCCGAGTAAGAAGCGGGGCGAACACCGGGGAGCTGTTTTTT.

This chain connects TRBV30 to TRBJ2-6, with TRBD2 matching over 9 bases. Germline V gene sequence: CDR1 GTSNPN, CDR2 SVGIG (reference sequence). The J segment lost 2 bases and the V segment lost 4 bases, leaving 9 bases of the junction unmatched. This CDR3 has 17 amino acids. This chain's CDR3 is CAWKRRVAGAGANVLTF. Here the CDR3 DNA reads TGTGCCTGGAAGCGTAGGGTAGCGGGAGCTGGGGCCAACGTCCTGACTTTC. The full variable domain, in which reference TRBV30 and TRBJ2-6 provide the parts outside the CDR3, is SQTIHQWPATLVQPVGSPLSLECTVEGTSNPNLYWYRQAAGRGLQLLFYSVGIGQISSEVPQNLSASRPQDRQFILSSKKLLLSDSGFYLCAWKRRVAGAGANVLTFGAGSRLTVL.

The gene calls are TRBV6-1 and TRBJ1-1, with 9 bases aligning to TRBD1. V was pared by 5 bases and J by 10 bases, with 11 bases of the junction left unmatched. The CDR3 has 14 residues. Germline CDR1 reads MNHNS; CDR2 reads SASEGT. For the CDR3, the DNA is TGTGCCAGCAGTCGACAGGGGGGATCTGGTAGAGCTTTCTTT. It yields the protein CASSRQGGSGRAFF.

In its sample, this clone was seen a few times. The chain joins TRBV21-1 to TRBJ1-5. TRBV21-1 is deemed a pseudogene. The CDR3 runs 17 residues. Written as DNA, the CDR3 is TGTGCCAGCAGCCCAAGGTATGGAACGGATAGCAATCAGCCCCAGCATTTT. Encoded protein: CASSPRYGTDSNQPQHF.

The chain carries TRBV29-1 and TRBJ2-7; the match to TRBD2 covers 11 bases. Germline CDR1 SQVTM, CDR2 ANQGSEA. The CDR3 has 15 amino acids. J was trimmed by 4 bases and V by 1 base; bases with no gene match: 6. The CDR3 DNA reads TGCAGCGTTGAAGTTTCCGGGACTAGCGGATACGAGCAGTACTTC. As protein: CSVEVSGTSGYEQYF.

The table lists this clone with a count of one. The V gene is TRBV2, the J gene TRBJ2-5; D is uncertain. CDR1 is SNHLY, CDR2 FYNNEI, per germline. The V and J ends lost 8 bases and 2 bases respectively, with 15 bases between them. The CDR3 covers 14 residues. The CDR3 DNA is TGTGCCAGCGGAGAAGGCAGTCTACAAGAGACCCAGTACTTC. Protein sequence: CASGEGSLQETQYF.

The CDR3 DNA follows: TGTGCCAGCACCCACAGGGGGAACACTGAAGCTTTCTTT. Protein sequence: CASTHRGNTEAFF. The chain links TRBV6-5 to TRBJ1-1, with TRBD1 identical over 7 bases. The V and J ends lost 7 bases and 1 base, in that order; junction bases with no gene match: 3. This CDR3 region has 13 residues. Germline values: CDR1 MNHEY, CDR2 SVGAGI.

This clone has only a few counts. This rearrangement joins TRBV5-1 to TRBJ1-1; no firm D call. The CDR3 consists of 14 residues. V shed 0 bases and J shed 5 bases, with 11 bases lying between them. Germline assignment: CDR1 SGHRS and CDR2 YFSETQ. CDR3 sequence: CASSLVQLETEAFF. In DNA form, the CDR3 reads TGCGCCAGCAGCTTGGTACAGTTGGAGACTGAAGCTTTCTTT.

In this sample, this clone turned up a few times. The rearrangement links TRBV18 to TRBJ1-5; no reliable D call. The CDR3 extends over 13 amino acids. Germline CDR1 and CDR2: KGHSH and LQKENI. V was pared by 0 bases and J by 3 bases, with 3 bases between. CDR3 loop: CASSPPHNQPQHF. In DNA form, the CDR3 reads TGTGCCAGCTCACCACCGCACAATCAGCCCCAGCATTTT.

The V and J genes are TRBV6-5 and TRBJ2-1; 9 bases match TRBD1. The V gene's germline CDR1 is MNHEY and CDR2 SVGAGI. The CDR3 covers 13 residues. Losses at the gene ends were 6 bases for V and 15 bases for J; bases not matched to a gene: 12. This CDR3 is CASRDNRDREPFF. CDR3 bases: TGTGCCAGCAGAGACAACCGGGACAGGGAACCGTTCTTC.

A few counts support this clone. DNA for the CDR3: TGTGCCTGGACGAGGGTCAATGAGCAGTTCTTC. As protein: CAWTRVNEQFF. The chain has TRBV30 and TRBJ2-1; D is perhaps TRBD2 (5 bases). Trimming removed 4 bases at V and 6 bases at J, with 7 bases between. The CDR3 contains 11 residues. CDR1 is GTSNPN, CDR2 SVGIG, per germline (reference sequence).

This clone appeared a few times. The chain employs TRBV14 and TRBJ1-5; no firm D call. The V end was cut by 5 bases, the J end by 5 bases, with 10 bases between. The CDR3 is 13 residues long. The germline V gene has CDR1 SGHDN and CDR2 FVKESK. CDR3 sequence (DNA): TGTGCCAGCAGCTTCTCTAGGGATCAGCCCCAGCATTTT. It codes for CASSFSRDQPQHF.

This clone has a handful of counts. DNA for the CDR3: TGTGCCAGCACCGCCCTCCAGCGGGGGGGAGATACGCAGTATTTT. As protein: CASTALQRGGDTQYF. This chain uses TRBV2 with TRBJ2-3, with 10 positions matching TRBD2. This CDR3 has 15 amino acids. Germline V gene lookup returns CDR1 SNHLY and CDR2 FYNNEI. The V and J ends lost 7 bases and 5 bases, in that order; junction bases with no gene match: 9.

This clone has just a few counts. The chain combines TRBV7-2 with TRBJ1-5; TRBD1 might be the D (6 bases). The CDR3 sequence is 15 residues long. CDR1 is SGHTA, CDR2 FQGNSA, per germline. Trimming cost V 5 bases and J 7 bases, with 18 bases left between them. CDR3 loop: CASSDRDKGGQPQHF. The DNA for the CDR3 is TGTGCCAGCAGCGACCGGGACAAGGGGGGACAGCCCCAGCATTTT.

V usage is TRBV29-1 and J usage is TRBJ1-1; TRBD1 is a possible D gene (5 bases). CDR1 is SQVTM and CDR2 is ANQGSEA in the germline V gene. The length of the CDR3 is 13 residues. Trimming took off 6 bases at V and 4 bases at J, with 15 bases between the two ends. This CDR3 is CSVAGGTGTEAFF. CDR3 in DNA: TGCAGCGTCGCGGGGGGGACGGGCACTGAAGCTTTCTTT.

In this sample, this clone turned up a few times. The J gene is TRBJ2-7, the V gene TRBV7-2; TRBD1 matches at 7 bases. Germline assignment: CDR1 SGHTA and CDR2 FQGNSA. CDR3 length: 15 amino acids. V was clipped by 5 bases and J by 1 base; unmatched bases: 8. The CDR3 bases are TGTGCCAGCAGCCCGAGGACAGGTCTATCCTACGAGCAGTACTTC. This translates into CASSPRTGLSYEQYF.